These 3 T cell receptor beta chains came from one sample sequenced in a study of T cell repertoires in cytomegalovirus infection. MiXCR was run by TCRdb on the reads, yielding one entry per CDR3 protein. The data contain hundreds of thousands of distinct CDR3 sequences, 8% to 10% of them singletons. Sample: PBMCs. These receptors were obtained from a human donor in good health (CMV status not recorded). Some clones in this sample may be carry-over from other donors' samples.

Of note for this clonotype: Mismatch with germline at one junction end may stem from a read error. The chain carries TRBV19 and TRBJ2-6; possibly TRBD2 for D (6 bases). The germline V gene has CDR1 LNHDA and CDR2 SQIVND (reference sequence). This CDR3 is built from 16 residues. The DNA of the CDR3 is TGTGCCAGTAGTATTCCGGGAGTCTCTGGGGCCAGCGTCCTGACTTTC. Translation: CASSIPGVSGASVLTF. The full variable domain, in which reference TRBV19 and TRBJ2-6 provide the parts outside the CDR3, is DGGITQSPKYLFRKEGQNVTLSCEQNLNHDAMYWYRQDPGQGLRLIYYSQIVNDFQKGDIAEGYSVSREKKESFPLTVTSAQKNPTAFYLCASSIPGVSGASVLTFGAGSRLTVL.

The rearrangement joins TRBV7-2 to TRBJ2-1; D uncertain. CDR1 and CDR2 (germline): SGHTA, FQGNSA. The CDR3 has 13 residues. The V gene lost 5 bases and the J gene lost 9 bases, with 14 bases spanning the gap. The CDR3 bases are TGTGCCAGCAGCGCCCGTCCCTCGGCTGAGCAGTTCTTC. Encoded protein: CASSARPSAEQFF.

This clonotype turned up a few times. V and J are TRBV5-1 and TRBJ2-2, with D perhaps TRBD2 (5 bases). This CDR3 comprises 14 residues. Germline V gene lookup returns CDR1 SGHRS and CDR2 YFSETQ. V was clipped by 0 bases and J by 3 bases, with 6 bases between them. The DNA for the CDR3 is TGCGCCAGCAGCTTGGACGGGGACACCGGGGAGCTGTTTTTT. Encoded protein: CASSLDGDTGELFF.